This TCR beta chain derives from a study of shared clonotypes between healthy human individuals (dated by TCRdb to 2018 to 2020). Notes on the research overall: Two women and a few men aged 18 to 49 years were included in the cohort. For each donor, CD4 naive and CD4 memory were each given three plates, CD8 naive was given two plates, and CD8 memory was given one plate. Blood TCR repertoires of five healthy adults were deeply sequenced to estimate repertoire size and the extent of clonotype sharing between individuals. Libraries were prepared and TCR repertoires were sequenced by different laboratories using diverse techniques, in order to increase sequencing depth and limit assay-specific biases. Per donor, leukapheresis produced somewhere between about 0.9 and 9 billion PBMCs.

A word on this clone: Which antigen it targets is not known. No much larger clone is present one base from it, and per-base qualities are unavailable.

The donors were healthy, HIV-negative adults who had no recently reported acute infections or vaccinations. Every donor was a Caucasian adult living in Nashville, Tennessee, USA. CD4+ T cells were enriched by magnetic negative selection; naive cells were then positively selected on CD45RA, and the negative fraction formed the memory subset. Blood was obtained by leukapheresis, after which PBMCs were separated by Ficoll-Histopaque density gradient centrifugation and cryopreserved in liquid nitrogen vapor phase. Analytical flow cytometry was used to check the purity and quantity of every magnetically sorted T cell population. Genomic DNA was isolated from every sorted fraction and measured by UV absorbance on a Nanodrop 2000c. Using the deep immunoSEQ assay, multiplex PCR amplified TCR CDR3 regions from genomic DNA. Extracted genomic DNA from each cell subset was spread evenly across all wells of several immunoSEQ 96-well plates, with each plate serving as a replicate. Each replicate PCR for sorted subsets received 150 to 250 ng genomic DNA, equal to tens of thousands of T cell genomes. The purified libraries were quantified using a Qubit 3.0 fluorometer, sized with a Bioanalyzer 2100, and then quantified again using the KAPA Library Quantification kit. Each immunoSEQ 96-well plate was sequenced on its own single-read 150-cycle Illumina NextSeq 550 flow cell. The source study handled its data this way. Because the immunoSEQ output included only junctional sequences and no quality scores, the filtering could not be the same as the filtering used for full-length reads. To assign V/J genes and CDR3, sequences were annotated using PyIR, a Python wrapper for IgBLAST v1.9, with IMGT germline references. Reads were removed for weak V/J assignments (E-value above 1e-6), missing CDR3, stop codons, out-of-frame junctions, or ambiguous translated residues. A V3J clonotype was defined by an identical inferred V gene, J gene, and CDR3 amino acid sequence. Percentage overlap between repertoires was computed as shared unique clonotypes divided by the size of the smaller repertoire. Repertoire richness was assessed with RTK rarefaction, the Chao1 estimator, and Recon v2.1 estimates of unobserved clonotypes. For all TCRbeta clonotypes obtained by the gDNA method from a handful of donors, generation probabilities were computed with OLGA. TCRdb's version of the immuneACCESS table is confined to in-frame rearrangements and falls short of the full clone set. An unresolved V gene accounts for under half of the shortfall where checked; the remainder is of unknown origin. The D gene and trimming were derived from the DNA, and the V and J assignments and clone size from that table. For this sample there are under 1,100,000 clones; roughly 74% appear just once. 0.5% to 0.65% of the sample rests with the top ten.

What the research found in general, with its limitations: Because the study included a small number of donors, the genetic and exposure-history diversity represented was limited. Pairwise subsampling led to the expectation that sequencing depth would affect the degree of clonotype sharing among donors. Sampling was restricted to blood, and TCR repertoires in tissue are likely to differ from TCR repertoires in blood. Naive subsets generally had larger estimated clonotype richness than memory subsets did. Higher generation probabilities were observed for clonotypes shared by all four sorted-subset donors than for non-shared clonotypes. Roughly 5% of naive CD4, around 4% of naive CD8, about 2.1% of memory CD4, and about 0.4% of memory CD8 clonotypes were shared across several donors. Even with the large sequencing depth, rarefaction of the sorted-subset datasets indicated that sequencing was incomplete.

At the junction V is shortened by 4 bases and J by 7 bases, with 10 bases in between. In the germline V gene, CDR1 corresponds to MDHEN and CDR2 to SYDVKM. Its CDR3 holds 12 amino acids, cysteine through phenylalanine. Only the CDR3 DNA stays, 36 bases, in frame from base 1. The chain uses TRBV28 and TRBJ1-2; TRBD1 is a weak D gene call, 5 bases matching. The receptor was isolated from a man younger than 35 in good health. Some clones in this sample may be carry-over from other donors' samples. The sequenced sample consisted of memory CD4+ T cells from PBMCs. In the paper's terms, the cell subset or site label means: CD45RA-negative fraction. The DNA sequence is TGTGCCAGCAGTTCGGACACCCGTGGCTACACCTTC. Its product reads: CASSSDTRGYTF.